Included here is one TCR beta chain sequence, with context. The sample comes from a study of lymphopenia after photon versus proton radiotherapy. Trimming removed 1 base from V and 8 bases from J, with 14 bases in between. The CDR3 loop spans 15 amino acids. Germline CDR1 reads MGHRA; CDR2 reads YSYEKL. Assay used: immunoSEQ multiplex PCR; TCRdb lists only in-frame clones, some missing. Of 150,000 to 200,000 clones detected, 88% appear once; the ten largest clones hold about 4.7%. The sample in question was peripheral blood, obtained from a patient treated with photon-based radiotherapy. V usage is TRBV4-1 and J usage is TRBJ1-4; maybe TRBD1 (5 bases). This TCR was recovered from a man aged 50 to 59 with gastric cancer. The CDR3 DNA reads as TGCGCCAGCAGCCAAGTGGGGCAGGGTGGGGAAAAACTGTTTTTT. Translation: CASSQVGQGGEKLFF.